Following are 10 T cell receptor beta chains from one sample sequenced in a study of response to subunit inactivated influenza vaccine. TCRdb used MiXCR to reprocess the RT-PCR reads, holding one entry per CDR3 protein. The data show 550,000 to 600,000 distinct CDR3 sequences, 10% to 15% seen once. The sample in question was PBMCs from blood, obtained on the day of vaccination. All receptors come from a man aged 45 to 65 who received an inactivated influenza vaccine.

This clonotype showed up many times. J is TRBJ2-7 and V is TRBV29-1, with no clear D. Germline V CDR1 and CDR2: SQVTM, ANQGSEA. The CDR3 extends over 12 amino acids. The V and J ends lost 4 bases and 5 bases respectively, with 12 bases between them. CDR3 in amino acids: CSVGRGRNEQYF. The CDR3 DNA reads TGCAGCGTTGGTCGAGGCAGGAACGAGCAGTACTTC.

V usage is TRBV5-1 and J usage is TRBJ2-3; TRBD2 matches 8 bases. The germline V gene has CDR1 SGHRS and CDR2 YFSETQ. V dropped 4 bases and J dropped 1; count of bases not matched to a gene: 14. The CDR3 is 18 residues long. The CDR3 DNA reads TGCGCCAGCAGCCTGACGCCTAGCGCGGGGGGACGCACAGATACGCAGTATTTT. Translating gives CASSLTPSAGGRTDTQYF.

The sample holds a few counts of this clonotype. This chain joins TRBV20-1 and TRBJ2-1; 7 nucleotides align to TRBD2. Germline trimming cut 6 bases from V and 5 bases from J; bases unmatched to any gene: 10. CDR3 length: 14 amino acids. Germline assignment: CDR1 DFQATT and CDR2 SNEGSKA (reference sequence). The CDR3 DNA sequence: TGCAGTGCAGGGGCGGCGGGAGTAAACAATGAGCAGTTCTTC. It yields the protein CSAGAAGVNNEQFF.

The genes are TRBV3-1 and TRBJ2-7; a weak D match, TRBD1 (6 bases). Germline CDR1 reads LGHDT; CDR2 reads YNNKEL (reference sequence). Deletions cut 1 base from V and 4 bases from J, with 11 bases between. The CDR3 contains 14 residues. The CDR3 DNA follows: TGTGCCAGCAGCCAAGTTGTAGGGGGATACGAGCAGTACTTC. Translation: CASSQVVGGYEQYF.

This clonotype turned up a few times. The rearrangement links TRBV6-2 or TRBV6-3 to TRBJ1-2; D is undetermined. CDR3 length: 16 residues. V shed 0 bases and J shed 0 bases, with 11 bases lying between them. Looked up from germline, CDR1 is MNHEY and CDR2 is SVGEGT. The CDR3 reads CASSYSKGQTNYGYTF. CDR3 bases: TGTGCCAGCAGTTACTCGAAAGGGCAGACTAACTATGGCTACACCTTC.

Turning to this clonotype: A much larger clone lies one base from this, so it may be a read error. V usage is TRBV27 and J usage is TRBJ2-1, with 11 bases that match TRBD2. Germline trimming cut 6 bases from V and 8 bases from J; bases unmatched to any gene: 6. This CDR3 has 14 amino acids. CDR1 and CDR2 from the germline V gene are MNHEY and SMNVEV (reference sequence). Written as DNA, the CDR3 is TGTGCCAGCAGGCGACTAGCGGGAATCGATGAGCAGTTCTTC. Encoded protein: CASRRLAGIDEQFF.

This clonotype was detected a few times. This chain joins TRBV7-2 and TRBJ2-3; D is uncertain. The germline V gene has CDR1 SGHTA and CDR2 FQGNSA. The V and J ends lost 4 bases and 2 bases respectively, with 13 bases between them. CDR3 length: 15 residues. This CDR3 reads CASSSYRPHTDTQYF. The CDR3, as DNA: TGTGCCAGCAGCTCCTACCGGCCCCACACAGATACGCAGTATTTT.

The table lists this clonotype with many counts. At one end the junction does not follow the germline gene, possibly because of a read error. The chain's CDR3 is CASSPGTRNTGELFF. Here the CDR3 DNA reads TGTGCCAGCAGCCCCGGGACCAGAAACACCGGGGAGCTGTTTTTT. This sequence joins TRBV5-1 and TRBJ2-2; D assignment may be TRBD1 or TRBD2 (5 bases each). CDR3 size: 15 residues. Germline V gene data show CDR1 as SGHRS and CDR2 as YFSETQ. Supplemented by reference TRBV5-1 and TRBJ2-2, the full variable domain reads KAGVTQTPRYLIKTRGQQVTLSCSPISGHRSVSWYQQTPGQGLQFLFEYFSETQRNKGNFPGRFSGRQFSNSRSEMNVSTLELGDSALYLCASSPGTRNTGELFFGEGSRLTVL.

V usage is TRBV18 and J usage is TRBJ1-1, with 8 bases lining up with TRBD1. CDR1 KGHSH and CDR2 LQKENI come from the germline V gene. V trimming: 1 base; J trimming: 1 base; junction bases outside the gene matches: 2. The CDR3 sequence is 15 residues long. CDR3 in amino acids: CASSPLTGGNTEAFF. CDR3 DNA sequence: TGTGCCAGCTCACCACTTACAGGGGGGAACACTGAAGCTTTCTTT. The full variable domain, with the rest looked up from reference TRBV18 and TRBJ1-1, is NAGVMQNPRHLVRRRGQEARLRCSPMKGHSHVYWYRQLPEEGLKFMVYLQKENIIDESGMPKERFSAEFPKEGPSILRIQQVVRGDSAAYFCASSPLTGGNTEAFFGQGTRLTVV.

The chain recombines TRBV5-1 with TRBJ1-1; possible D gene TRBD1, 5 bases. Germline lookup yields CDR1 SGHRS and CDR2 YFSETQ. The V end lost 4 bases, the J end lost 7 bases, and 17 bases lay between the germline ends. The CDR3 length is 14 residues. CDR3 DNA: TGCGCCAGCAGCCTGGTTGTGGGGCTCGGTGAAGCTTTCTTT. This translates into CASSLVVGLGEAFF.